The 26 T cell receptor beta chains below all came from one sample that was sequenced in a study of shared clonotypes between healthy human individuals. Sequencing was performed with immunoSEQ multiplex PCR; in TCRdb, only in-frame clones are kept and a portion is missing. The table includes roughly 2 million clones, approximately 94% detected once. The naive CD8 fraction comprised CD45RO-negative cells positively selected for CCR7 and excluded terminally differentiated effector memory CD45RA+ cells. Sequencing was carried out using naive CD8+ T cells sorted from blood. These receptors came from a man aged 18 to 29 in good health.

The chain combines TRBV6-6 with TRBJ1-1, with 8 bases identical to TRBD1. The CDR3 has 14 amino acids. V shed 6 bases and J 3 bases; nucleotides not matched to a gene: 6. Germline lookup yields CDR1 MNHNY and CDR2 SVGAGI (reference sequence). The CDR3 bases are TGTGCCAGCAGCCCGGACAGGGCTGACACTGAAGCTTTCTTT. It specifies CASSPDRADTEAFF.

V usage is TRBV7-9 and J usage is TRBJ2-6; no reliable D call. Germline V lookup: CDR1 SEHNR, CDR2 FQNEAQ (reference sequence). Deletions cut 1 base from V and 0 bases from J, with 7 bases between. This CDR3 is built from 16 residues. CDR3 coding DNA: TGTGCCAGCAGCTTAGTCCACAGCTCTGGGGCCAACGTCCTGACTTTC. It encodes CASSLVHSSGANVLTF.

The CDR3, as DNA: TGCGCCAGCAGTGAGGCAGGGGATGGCTACACCTTC. Translation: CASSEAGDGYTF. The gene calls are TRBV10-2 and TRBJ1-2; possibly TRBD1 for D (6 bases). CDR1 WSHSY and CDR2 SAAADI come from the germline V gene. This CDR3 spans 12 amino acids. V gave up 2 bases and J gave up 6 bases, with 7 bases separating them.

The rearrangement links TRBV4-1 to TRBJ2-1; 10 positions match TRBD1. The CDR3 covers 15 residues. Germline CDR1 MGHRA, CDR2 YSYEKL. The V and J ends lost 5 bases and 5 bases, in that order; junction bases with no gene match: 6. The CDR3 protein is CASSTRTGGDNEQFF. The CDR3 coding sequence is TGCGCCAGCAGCACTCGGACAGGGGGTGACAATGAGCAGTTCTTC.

The CDR3 sequence: CAWRRQGWYEQYF. For the CDR3, the DNA is TGTGCCTGGAGGAGACAGGGGTGGTACGAGCAGTACTTC. This chain uses TRBV30 with TRBJ2-7, with TRBD1 matching over 8 bases. V lost 3 bases, J lost 4 bases, and 5 bases stayed unmatched. There are 13 residues in the CDR3. Per germline, CDR1 GTSNPN and CDR2 SVGIG (reference sequence).

The chain has TRBV6-6 and TRBJ2-3; the D gene is possibly TRBD1 (5 bases). V shed 7 bases and J shed 8 bases, with 10 bases lying between them. CDR1 is MNHNY, CDR2 SVGAGI, per germline (reference sequence). There are 11 residues in the CDR3. The DNA for the CDR3 is TGTGCCAGCACGCTTCAGGGTACGCAGTATTTT. Residues: CASTLQGTQYF.

The chain employs TRBV21-1 and TRBJ1-2; no DNA check was done on the table's D call, TRBD1. TRBV21-1 counts as a pseudogene. This CDR3 comprises 9 residues. The DNA for the CDR3 is TGTGCCACCCAGGGTGGCTACACCTTC. Translation gives CATQGGYTF.

With respect to this clone: Within the sample, other DNA sequences also encode this same CDR3. The chain combines TRBV5-6 with TRBJ2-7; D uncertain. From germline, CDR1 is SGHDT and CDR2 YYEEEE. The CDR3 runs to 12 residues. V shed 1 base and J shed 3 bases, with 5 bases lying between them. The CDR3 region has the DNA TGTGCCAGCAGCTTGTTCAGCTACGAGCAGTACTTC. Translating it yields CASSLFSYEQYF.

This clone was found once. The chain carries TRBV2 and TRBJ2-3; 9 bases are shared with TRBD2. J was trimmed by 6 bases and V by 7 bases; bases with no gene match: 5. Germline V gives CDR1 SNHLY, CDR2 FYNNEI. The CDR3 extends over 13 amino acids. The CDR3 region is CASIPLAGDTQYF. The CDR3 DNA follows: TGTGCCAGCATCCCCCTAGCGGGGGATACGCAGTATTTT.

The V call is TRBV19, the J call TRBJ2-2; 11 bases are a match to TRBD1. Germline values: CDR1 LNHDA, CDR2 SQIVND (reference sequence). CDR3 size: 15 residues. J gave up 7 bases and V 5 bases, and 6 bases lay outside the gene matches. This chain's CDR3 is CASSAGTGGIGELFF. The CDR3, as DNA: TGTGCCAGTAGTGCCGGGACAGGGGGGATCGGGGAGCTGTTTTTT.

The CDR3 protein is CASSFPTGLRGFDNQPQHF. CDR3 DNA sequence: TGCGCCAGCAGCTTCCCGACAGGGTTGAGGGGCTTTGACAATCAGCCCCAGCATTTT. This chain connects TRBV10-1 to TRBJ1-5, with 7 nucleotides matching TRBD1. This CDR3 has 19 amino acids. Germline loops: CDR1 WNHNN, CDR2 SYGVQD (reference sequence). V was clipped by 6 bases and J by 3 bases; unmatched bases: 20.

The J gene is TRBJ1-6, the V gene TRBV6-1, with D perhaps matching TRBD1 (6 bases). This CDR3 has 15 residues. Germline assignment: CDR1 MNHNS and CDR2 SASEGT. Trimming pared 5 bases from V and 1 base from J, leaving 9 bases between. The CDR3 is CASSSDRSYNSPLHF. The CDR3, as DNA: TGTGCCAGCAGTTCCGACAGGTCCTATAATTCACCCCTCCACTTT.

In this sample, this clone turned up once. The chain is built from TRBV11-2 and TRBJ1-2, with unresolved D. Germline loops: CDR1 SGHAT, CDR2 FQNNGV. The CDR3 loop spans 15 amino acids. V dropped 2 bases and J dropped 3 bases, with 13 bases sitting between them. CDR3: CASSLNGQADYGYTF. The CDR3 DNA sequence: TGTGCCAGCAGCTTAAACGGGCAGGCTGACTATGGCTACACCTTC.

The chain joins TRBV19 to TRBJ2-1, with D perhaps TRBD1 (5 bases). V was cut by 7 bases and J by 4 bases, with 11 bases left in between. Germline values: CDR1 LNHDA, CDR2 SQIVND (reference sequence). The length of the CDR3 is 13 residues. In DNA, the CDR3 is TGTGCCAGTACCGACAGTATTTACAATGAGCAGTTCTTC. This translates into CASTDSIYNEQFF.

J is TRBJ2-7 and V is TRBV7-9; TRBD1 agrees at 11 bases. The CDR3 totals 14 residues. Germline CDR1 and CDR2: SEHNR and FQNEAQ (reference sequence). The J segment lost 6 bases and the V segment lost 5 bases, leaving 6 bases of the junction unmatched. The CDR3 DNA follows: TGTGCCAGCAGCCGAGGGGGACAGGGGGTCGAGCAGTACTTC. It codes for CASSRGGQGVEQYF.

This rearrangement joins TRBV4-1 to TRBJ2-7, with TRBD1 matching 11 bases. The length of the CDR3 is 15 residues. The junction had 6 bases not matched to a gene; V was cut back by 4 bases and J by 4 bases. Looked up from germline, CDR1 is MGHRA and CDR2 is YSYEKL. CDR3 sequence (DNA): TGCGCCAGCAGCCCCCTCCGGGACAGGGGGTACGAGCAGTACTTC. Amino acid sequence: CASSPLRDRGYEQYF.

The V gene is TRBV2, the J gene TRBJ2-1; 8 positions agree with TRBD1. CDR3 size: 14 residues. V lost 4 bases, J lost 7 bases, and 6 bases stayed unmatched. Germline-derived CDR1 and CDR2 are SNHLY and FYNNEI. CDR3 in DNA: TGTGCCAGCAGTGGACAGGGGATCGTTAATGAGCAGTTCTTC. This gives the protein CASSGQGIVNEQFF.

The rearrangement links TRBV5-4 to TRBJ2-2; tentatively, D is TRBD1 (6 bases). This CDR3 spans 14 amino acids. The germline V gene encodes CDR1 SGHNT and CDR2 YYREEE (reference sequence). V gave up 4 bases and J gave up 1 base, with 8 bases separating them. This CDR3 is CASSPTGNTGELFF. The DNA for the CDR3 is TGTGCCAGCAGCCCGACAGGGAACACCGGGGAGCTGTTTTTT.

The chain recombines TRBV4-1 with TRBJ2-1, with 13 bases aligning to TRBD2. This CDR3 contains 15 residues. The germline gives CDR1 MGHRA, CDR2 YSYEKL. V shed 5 bases, J shed 6 bases, and the junction held 4 bases outside the gene matches. CDR3 DNA sequence: TGCGCCAGCAGCTTTCGACTAGCGGGAGGCAATGAGCAGTTCTTC. This encodes CASSFRLAGGNEQFF.

The chain recombines TRBV9 with TRBJ1-1; D is unclear. Trimming took 0 bases from V and 3 from J, leaving 9 bases between them. The CDR3 contains 14 residues. Germline values: CDR1 SGDLS, CDR2 YYNGEE. This chain's CDR3 is CASSVEPLYTEAFF. The DNA for the CDR3 is TGTGCCAGCAGCGTAGAGCCACTATACACTGAAGCTTTCTTT.

This sequence joins TRBV18 and TRBJ2-2; 7 nucleotides align to TRBD1. V lost 2 bases to trimming and J lost 0 bases; unmatched junction nucleotides: 6. The V gene's germline CDR1 is KGHSH and CDR2 LQKENI. There are 17 residues in the CDR3. CDR3 bases: TGTGCCAGCTCACCAAACAGGGGAGCCTCGAACACCGGGGAGCTGTTTTTT. This translates into CASSPNRGASNTGELFF.

V and J are TRBV4-1 and TRBJ2-7; 7 bases align to TRBD1. The CDR3 spans 16 residues. J gave up 0 bases and V 8 bases, and 13 bases lay outside the gene matches. Germline assignment: CDR1 MGHRA and CDR2 YSYEKL. The CDR3 sequence is CASGTGALGSSYEQYF. DNA of the CDR3: TGCGCCAGCGGAACAGGGGCCCTAGGGAGCTCCTACGAGCAGTACTTC.

The V call is TRBV10-3, the J call TRBJ2-3; D uncertain. V was clipped by 1 base and J by 1 base, with 15 bases between them. This CDR3 is 17 amino acids long. Germline V CDR1 and CDR2: ENHRY, SYGVKD. CDR3 region: CAISELVGQPGTDTQYF. In nucleotides, the CDR3 is TGTGCCATCAGTGAGTTAGTAGGGCAGCCTGGCACAGATACGCAGTATTTT.

The genes are TRBV4-1 and TRBJ2-1; no firm D call. This CDR3 is 15 amino acids long. Deletions cut 0 bases from V and 4 bases from J, with 10 bases between. In germline, CDR1 is MGHRA, CDR2 YSYEKL. CDR3 sequence reads: CASSQDKGPYNEQFF. Here the CDR3 DNA reads TGCGCCAGCAGCCAAGACAAGGGCCCATACAATGAGCAGTTCTTC.

The V gene is TRBV2, the J gene TRBJ1-5; maybe TRBD1 (5 bases). This CDR3 region has 13 residues. Germline CDR1 is SNHLY and CDR2 is FYNNEI. Trimming stripped 6 bases from V and 4 bases from J, with 10 bases between. The CDR3 DNA sequence: TGTGCCAGCAGCTCGGGACTGAATCAGCCCCAGCATTTT. This codes for CASSSGLNQPQHF.

The rearrangement joins TRBV5-8 to TRBJ2-1; 10 positions match TRBD2. The CDR3 totals 16 residues. The germline CDR1 and CDR2 sequences are SGHTS and YDEGEE. Germline trimming cut 4 bases from V and 3 bases from J; bases unmatched to any gene: 7. CDR3 in DNA: TGTGCCAGCAGCCATAAGCGGGAGGGCTACTACAATGAGCAGTTCTTC. It yields the protein CASSHKREGYYNEQFF.